Below, one TCR beta chain is given with its context. Its specificity is unknown. The sample belongs to a study of shared clonotypes between healthy human individuals. Study-wide results and caveats: Relative to clonotypes present in all four donors, those not shared had lower generation probabilities.

Only in-frame clones appear in the TCRdb table, and some are missing; sequencing was by immunoSEQ multiplex PCR. The sample holds over a million clones; about four fifths are singletons and the top ten take more than 0.45%. Germline assignment: CDR1 MNHEY and CDR2 SVGAGI. This CDR3 comprises 14 residues. The V gene end was trimmed by 4 bases and the J gene end by 0 bases; junction bases not matched to a gene: 3. The specimen was memory CD4+ T cells from PBMCs. Sample subset: CD45RA-negative fraction. The clonotype originates from a man aged 18 to 35 in good health. Some clones in this sample may be carry-over from other donors' samples. The chain recombines TRBV6-5 with TRBJ2-7; 7 nucleotides match TRBD1. CDR3 in DNA: TGTGCCAGCAGTTCCAGGGGGACCTCCTACGAGCAGTACTTC. This encodes CASSSRGTSYEQYF.